This TCR beta chain was recorded in a study of blood T cell repertoires in COVID-19. Sequencing used immunoSEQ multiplex PCR; TCRdb keeps in-frame clones, though not all of them. The sample includes over 200,000 clones, around 91% seen only once; the top ten take over 12%. The V and J ends lost 3 bases and 2 bases respectively, with 9 bases between them. Looked up from germline, CDR1 is SGHRS and CDR2 is YFSETQ. This CDR3 contains 14 residues. Sequencing input: PBMCs or T cells enriched from blood (not recorded which). This TCR was sampled from a man aged 25-45 years who had been exposed to COVID-19. The chain uses TRBV5-1 and TRBJ1-3; no definite D call. The CDR3 DNA reads as TGCGCCAGCAGCTCGGGAGTTACTGGAAACACCATATATTTT. Translating it yields CASSSGVTGNTIYF.